This TCR beta chain derives from a study of T cells after yellow fever vaccination. Findings of the study overall: The presence of abundant clonotypes contaminating from the bulk population was possible in FACS-sorted repertoires.

TCRdb redid the calling of the 5' RACE reads with MiXCR, one entry per CDR3 protein. Of about 260,000 distinct CDR3 sequences detected, approximately 12% appear once; the ten largest clones hold approximately 0.49%. With respect to this clonotype: Antigen: not known.

The CDR3 is 11 residues long. Between the trimmed V and J ends, which lost 3 bases and 9 bases, there was a span of 9 bases. Germline V lookup: CDR1 GTSNPN, CDR2 SVGIG (reference sequence). This receptor was identified in a man in his thirties or forties who received the YFV17D yellow fever vaccine. The chain uses TRBV30 and TRBJ1-5; no firm D call. The source material was CD4+ T cells sorted from PBMCs, sampled 45 days after the yellow fever booster vaccination. The CDR3: CAWSATGPQHF. DNA for the CDR3: TGTGCCTGGAGCGCCACGGGGCCCCAGCATTTT. Based on the CDR3 plus reference TRBV30 and TRBJ1-5, the full variable domain is SQTIHQWPATLVQPVGSPLSLECTVEGTSNPNLYWYRQAAGRGLQLLFYSVGIGQISSEVPQNLSASRPQDRQFILSSKKLLLSDSGFYLCAWSATGPQHFGDGTRLSIL.